Sequencing of this T cell receptor (beta chain) was carried out in a study of shared clonotypes between healthy human individuals. Study outcomes and limitations: When naive CD4 clonotypes were compared across several donors, 5% to 5.5% were shared. The sampled material consisted only of blood, and tissue repertoires are likely to differ.

Splitting of CD4+ cells produced CD45RA+ naive and CD45RA-negative memory subsets. The repertoire was sequenced with immunoSEQ multiplex PCR; TCRdb's copy has only in-frame clones and lacks some. The table has some 2.1 million clones, about 95% seen once; the top ten hold around 0.13%. In regard to this clone: Its antigen remains unidentified.

The CDR3 runs 13 residues. With 5 bases removed from V and 2 bases from J, the gap between germline ends came to 4 bases. The germline gives CDR1 MNHEY, CDR2 SMNVEV (reference sequence). The TCR sequence derives from a man aged 18 to 29 in good health. The specimen sequenced was naive CD4+ T cells sorted from blood. Subset specified: CD45RA+ positively selected. This chain uses TRBV27 with TRBJ1-6; D unclear. The CDR3 loop is CASSRTYNSPLHF. CDR3 sequence (DNA): TGTGCCAGCAGTCGGACCTATAATTCACCCCTCCACTTT.